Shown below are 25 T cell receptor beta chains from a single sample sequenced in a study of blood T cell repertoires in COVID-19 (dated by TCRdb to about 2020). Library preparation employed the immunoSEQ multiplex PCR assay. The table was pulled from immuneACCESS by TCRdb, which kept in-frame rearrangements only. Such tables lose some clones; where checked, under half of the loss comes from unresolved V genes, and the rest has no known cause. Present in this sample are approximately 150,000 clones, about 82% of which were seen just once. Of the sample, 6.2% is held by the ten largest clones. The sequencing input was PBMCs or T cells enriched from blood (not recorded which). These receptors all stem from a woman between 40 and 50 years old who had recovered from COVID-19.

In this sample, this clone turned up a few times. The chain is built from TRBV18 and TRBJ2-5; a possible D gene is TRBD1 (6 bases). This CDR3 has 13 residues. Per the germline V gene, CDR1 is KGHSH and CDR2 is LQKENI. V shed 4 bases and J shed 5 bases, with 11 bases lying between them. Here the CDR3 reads CASSLGGYETQYF. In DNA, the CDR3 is TGTGCCAGCTCACTTGGGGGCTATGAGACCCAGTACTTC.

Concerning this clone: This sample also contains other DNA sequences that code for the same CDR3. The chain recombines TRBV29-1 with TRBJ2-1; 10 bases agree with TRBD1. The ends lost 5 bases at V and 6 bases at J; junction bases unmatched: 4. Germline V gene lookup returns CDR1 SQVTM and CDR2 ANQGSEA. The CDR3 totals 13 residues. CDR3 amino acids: CSVLRTGGNEQFF. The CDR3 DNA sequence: TGCAGCGTTCTCAGGACAGGGGGCAATGAGCAGTTCTTC.

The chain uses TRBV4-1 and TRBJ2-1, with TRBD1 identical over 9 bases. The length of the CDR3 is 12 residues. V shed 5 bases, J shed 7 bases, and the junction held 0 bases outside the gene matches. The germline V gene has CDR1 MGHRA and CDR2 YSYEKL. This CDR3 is CASSGQGNEQFF. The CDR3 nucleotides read TGCGCCAGCAGCGGACAGGGGAATGAGCAGTTCTTC.

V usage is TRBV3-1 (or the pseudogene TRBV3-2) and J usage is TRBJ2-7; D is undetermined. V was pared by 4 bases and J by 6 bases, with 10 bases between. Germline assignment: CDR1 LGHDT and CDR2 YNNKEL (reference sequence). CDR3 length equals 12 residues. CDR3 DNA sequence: TGTGCCAGCAGCCTAGACTTCTCCGAGCAGTACTTC. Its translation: CASSLDFSEQYF.

CDR3 residues: CSVEIGDRGGYTF. The CDR3 DNA is TGCAGCGTTGAAATTGGGGACAGGGGTGGCTACACCTTC. This chain connects TRBV29-1 to TRBJ1-2; the match to TRBD1 covers 10 bases. The length of the CDR3 is 13 residues. Germline V lookup: CDR1 SQVTM, CDR2 ANQGSEA. Germline trimming cut 2 bases from V and 7 bases from J; bases unmatched to any gene: 4.

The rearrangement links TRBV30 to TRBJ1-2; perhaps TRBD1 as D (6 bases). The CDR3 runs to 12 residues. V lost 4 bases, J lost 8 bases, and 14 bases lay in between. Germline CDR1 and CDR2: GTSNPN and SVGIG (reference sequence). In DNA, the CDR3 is TGTGCCTGGATGCCCGGACAGATCGGCTACACCTTC. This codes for CAWMPGQIGYTF.

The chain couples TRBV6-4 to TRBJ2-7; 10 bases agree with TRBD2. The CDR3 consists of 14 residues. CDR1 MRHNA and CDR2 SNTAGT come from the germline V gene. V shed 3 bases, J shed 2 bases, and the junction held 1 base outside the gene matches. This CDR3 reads CASSESGRAYEQYF. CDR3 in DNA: TGTGCCAGCAGTGAGAGCGGGAGGGCCTACGAGCAGTACTTC.

The CDR3 bases are TGCGCCAGCAGCTTGGAAACAGGTCGGGAGACCCAGTACTTC. Translated, it gives CASSLETGRETQYF. The chain recombines TRBV5-1 with TRBJ2-5; a weak D match, TRBD1 (5 bases). V lost 0 bases and J lost 5, with 11 bases in between. CDR1 SGHRS and CDR2 YFSETQ come from the germline V gene. The CDR3 consists of 14 residues.

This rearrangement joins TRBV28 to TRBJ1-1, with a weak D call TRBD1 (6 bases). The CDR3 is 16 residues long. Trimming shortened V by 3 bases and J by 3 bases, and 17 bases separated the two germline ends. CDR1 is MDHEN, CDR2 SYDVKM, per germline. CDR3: CASSFPKTGGYTEAFF. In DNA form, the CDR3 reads TGTGCCAGCAGTTTCCCAAAAACGGGGGGCTACACTGAAGCTTTCTTT.

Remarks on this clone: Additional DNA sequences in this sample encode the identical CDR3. The CDR3 region has the DNA TGTGCCAGCAGTTTATCCTCGGGGGGTGAAGCTTTCTTT. Protein: CASSLSSGGEAFF. V and J are TRBV27 and TRBJ1-1, with D maybe TRBD1 (5 bases). The V gene lost 0 bases and the J gene lost 7 bases, with 9 bases spanning the gap. The CDR3 has 13 residues. Germline CDR1 MNHEY, CDR2 SMNVEV (reference sequence).

The CDR3 protein is CASSPPGEDGYTF. DNA of the CDR3: TGTGCCAGCAGCCCCCCGGGAGAAGATGGCTACACCTTC. The chain is built from TRBV7-9 and TRBJ1-2; D gene uncertain. Germline V gene data show CDR1 as SEHNR and CDR2 as FQNEAQ (reference sequence). V lost 5 bases to trimming and J lost 6 bases, with 13 bases between them. The CDR3 extends over 13 amino acids.

The CDR3 sequence: CAISETGDSYNEQFF. The CDR3 region has the DNA TGTGCCATCAGTGAGACAGGAGATTCCTACAATGAGCAGTTCTTC. The rearrangement joins TRBV10-3 to TRBJ2-1, with D possibly being TRBD1 (5 bases). Germline lookup yields CDR1 ENHRY and CDR2 SYGVKD. Trimming took 2 bases from V and 1 from J, leaving 9 bases between them. The length of the CDR3 is 15 residues.

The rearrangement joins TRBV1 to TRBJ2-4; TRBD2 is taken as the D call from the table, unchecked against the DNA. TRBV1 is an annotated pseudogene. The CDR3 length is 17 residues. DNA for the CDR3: TGCACCAGCAGCCGGACTAGCGGGGGGCCGACCAAAAACATTCAGTACTTC. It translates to CTSSRTSGGPTKNIQYF.

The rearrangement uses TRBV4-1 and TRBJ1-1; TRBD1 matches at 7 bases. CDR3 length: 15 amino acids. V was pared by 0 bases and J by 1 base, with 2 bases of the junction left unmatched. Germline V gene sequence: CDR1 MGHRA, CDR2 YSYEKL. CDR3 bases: TGCGCCAGCAGCCAAGACCGGACAGGGAACACTGAAGCTTTCTTT. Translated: CASSQDRTGNTEAFF.

CDR3: CASSPGQKETQYF. The CDR3 DNA follows: TGTGCCAGCTCACCGGGACAGAAAGAGACCCAGTACTTC. The V call is TRBV18, the J call TRBJ2-5, with 7 positions matching TRBD1. The ends lost 3 bases at V and 3 bases at J; junction bases unmatched: 1. Germline CDR1 is KGHSH and CDR2 is LQKENI. This CDR3 spans 13 amino acids.

The CDR3 DNA follows: TGTGCCAGTACAGGGGGCTACGAGCAGTACTTC. Translated: CASTGGYEQYF. The chain employs TRBV19 and TRBJ2-7; TRBD1 aligns across 7 bases. The germline V gene has CDR1 LNHDA and CDR2 SQIVND (reference sequence). V was pared by 7 bases and J by 3 bases, with 0 bases of the junction left unmatched. The CDR3 contains 11 residues.

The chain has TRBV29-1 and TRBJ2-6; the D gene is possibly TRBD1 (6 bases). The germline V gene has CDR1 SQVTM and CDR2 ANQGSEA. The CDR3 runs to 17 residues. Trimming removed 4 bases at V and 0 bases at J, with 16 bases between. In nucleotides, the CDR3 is TGCAGCGTTGGAGGACAGACAGGACCCTCTGGGGCCAACGTCCTGACTTTC. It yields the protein CSVGGQTGPSGANVLTF.

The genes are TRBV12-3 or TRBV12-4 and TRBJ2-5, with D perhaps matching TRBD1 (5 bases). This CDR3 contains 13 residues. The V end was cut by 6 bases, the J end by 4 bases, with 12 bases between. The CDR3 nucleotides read TGTGCCAGCAGAACTCAGGGTGGAGAGACCCAGTACTTC. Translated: CASRTQGGETQYF.

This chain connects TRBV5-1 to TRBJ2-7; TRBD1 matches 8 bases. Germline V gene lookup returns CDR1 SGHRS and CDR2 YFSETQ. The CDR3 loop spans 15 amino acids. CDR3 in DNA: TGCGGCAGAACGAATGAATACGGACAGGGCTACGAGCAGTACTTC. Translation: CGRTNEYGQGYEQYF.

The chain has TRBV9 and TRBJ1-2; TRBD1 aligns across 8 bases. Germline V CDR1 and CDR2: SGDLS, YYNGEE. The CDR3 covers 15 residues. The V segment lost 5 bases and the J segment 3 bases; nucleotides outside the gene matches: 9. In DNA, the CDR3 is TGTGCCAGCAGTTCGACAGGGGAAAGGGACTATGGCTACACCTTC. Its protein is CASSSTGERDYGYTF.

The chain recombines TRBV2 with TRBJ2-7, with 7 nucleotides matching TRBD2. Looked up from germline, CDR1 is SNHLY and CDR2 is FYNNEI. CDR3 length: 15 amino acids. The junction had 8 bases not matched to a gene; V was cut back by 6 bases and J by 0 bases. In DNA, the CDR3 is TGTGCCAGCAGCAAAACGGGGGGAAGCTCCTACGAGCAGTACTTC. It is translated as CASSKTGGSSYEQYF.

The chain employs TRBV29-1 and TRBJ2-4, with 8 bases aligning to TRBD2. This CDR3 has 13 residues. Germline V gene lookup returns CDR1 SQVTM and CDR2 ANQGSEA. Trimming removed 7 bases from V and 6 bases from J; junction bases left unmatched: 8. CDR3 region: CSAADAGGNIQYF. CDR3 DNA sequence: TGCAGCGCGGCTGACGCGGGGGGAAACATTCAGTACTTC.

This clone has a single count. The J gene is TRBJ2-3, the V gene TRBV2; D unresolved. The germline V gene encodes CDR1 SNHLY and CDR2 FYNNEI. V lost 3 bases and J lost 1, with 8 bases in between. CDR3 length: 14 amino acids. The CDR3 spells CASSDLARTDTQYF. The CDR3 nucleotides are TGTGCCAGCAGTGACTTGGCACGCACAGATACGCAGTATTTT.

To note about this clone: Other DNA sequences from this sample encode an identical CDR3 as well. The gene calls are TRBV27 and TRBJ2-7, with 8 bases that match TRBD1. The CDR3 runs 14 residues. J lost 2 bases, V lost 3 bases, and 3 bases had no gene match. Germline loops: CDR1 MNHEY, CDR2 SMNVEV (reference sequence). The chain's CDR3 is CASSLGTGPYEQYF. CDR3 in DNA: TGTGCCAGCAGTTTGGGGACAGGTCCCTACGAGCAGTACTTC.

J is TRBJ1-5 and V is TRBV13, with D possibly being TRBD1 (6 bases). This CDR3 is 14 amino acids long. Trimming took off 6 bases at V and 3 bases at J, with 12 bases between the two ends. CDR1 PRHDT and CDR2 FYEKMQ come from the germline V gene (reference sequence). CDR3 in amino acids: CASSSRGYNQPQHF. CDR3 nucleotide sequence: TGTGCCAGCAGTTCAAGGGGGTACAATCAGCCCCAGCATTTT.